This T cell receptor (beta chain) was recorded in a study of shared clonotypes between healthy human individuals. Positive CCR7 selection of CD45RO-negative cells yielded the naive CD8 cells, and terminally differentiated effector memory CD45RA+ cells were excluded. This clone was recorded once. The antigen is not known. Study-level findings and limits: When compared with the clonotypes that were shared by all four sorted-subset donors, the non-shared clonotypes turned out to have lower generation probabilities.

Methods used by the authors: Filtering of immunoSEQ junctional sequences could not match full-length read filtering. The repertoire was sequenced with immunoSEQ multiplex PCR; TCRdb's copy has only in-frame clones and lacks some. The V and J calls and clone size are taken from that table; D and trimming were inferred from the DNA. The sample has around 2,000,000 clones; about 93% are singletons. Germline CDR1 is LNHDA and CDR2 is SQIVND (reference sequence). This CDR3 has 15 amino acids. V dropped 3 bases and J dropped 0 bases, with 10 bases sitting between them. The origin of this receptor is a man aged 18 to 35 in good health. Some clones in this sample may be carry-over from other donors' samples. The sample taken for sequencing was naive CD8+ T cells from PBMCs. The chain employs TRBV19 and TRBJ2-3, with TRBD1 as a possible D gene (5 bases). The DNA for the CDR3 is TGTGCCAGTAGTATGAGCAGGGTCAGCACAGATACGCAGTATTTT. Protein product: CASSMSRVSTDTQYF.